These T cell receptor beta chains were read from a single sample in a study of blood T cells in healthy people across ages. Each CDR3 protein gets one entry after TCRdb re-called the 5' RACE reads with MiXCR. The table lists over 1,500,000 distinct CDR3 sequences, about 49% of them singletons. Sequencing was carried out using blood. These receptors all come from a woman aged 40 to 50 in good health. CDR3s include the opening cysteine and the closing phenylalanine or tryptophan. A D gene is named only where the DNA matches it firmly. Size values are once, few and many counts, or a class for expanded clones, and some rows have none.

TRBV5-1	NA	TRBJ2-5	NA	CASSSMGVQETQYF	TGCGCCAGCAGCTCCATGGGGGTTCAAGAGACCCAGTACTTC
TRBV20-1	NA	TRBJ2-7	TRBD1	CSAKTGTSYEQYF	TGCAGTGCTAAGACAGGGACCTCCTACGAGCAGTACTTC
TRBV6-5	NA	TRBJ2-1	NA	CASSYVRYNEQFF	TGTGCCAGCAGTTACGTTCGGTACAATGAGCAGTTCTTC
TRBV2	NA	TRBJ1-4	NA	CASSMWEEKLFF	TGTGCCAGCAGTATGTGGGAAGAAAAACTGTTTTTT
TRBV12-3/TRBV12-4	few	TRBJ2-1	NA	CASTQTGSSYNEQFF	TGTGCCAGCACCCAGACGGGAAGCTCCTACAATGAGCAGTTCTTC
TRBV5-5	NA	TRBJ1-1	NA	CASSSSGRDTEAFF	TGTGCCAGCAGCTCCTCAGGGAGGGACACTGAAGCTTTCTTT
TRBV20-1	NA	TRBJ1-5	NA	CSAPPREINQPQHF	TGCAGTGCTCCCCCCCGGGAGATTAATCAGCCCCAGCATTTT
TRBV4-3	NA	TRBJ1-4	TRBD1	CASSQDPGGLFF	TGCGCCAGCAGCCAAGATCCAGGGGGCCTGTTTTTT
TRBV6-5	NA	TRBJ2-5	TRBD2	CASSSSSGGASETQYF	TGTGCCAGCAGTTCTTCTAGCGGGGGGGCATCGGAGACCCAGTACTTC
TRBV28	NA	TRBJ2-3	NA	CATGSEGTDTQYF	TGTGCCACCGGATCAGAGGGCACAGATACGCAGTATTTT
TRBV4-2	NA	TRBJ1-2	NA	CASSQELLGRTGYTF	TGTGCCAGCAGCCAAGAGTTATTAGGACGGACGGGCTACACCTTC
TRBV29-1	NA	TRBJ2-5	NA	CSVRQSAETQYF	TGCAGCGTAAGACAGTCCGCAGAGACCCAGTACTTC
TRBV4-2	few	TRBJ1-4	NA	CASSQVGGFDEKLFF	TGTGCCAGCAGCCAAGTCGGTGGATTCGATGAAAAACTGTTTTTT
TRBV4-3	NA	TRBJ2-1	NA	CASSHGMSYNEQFF	TGCGCCAGCAGCCACGGAATGAGCTACAATGAGCAGTTCTTC
TRBV28	NA	TRBJ2-7	NA	CASSPPGRLGERYF	TGTGCCAGCAGTCCTCCGGGACGGCTGGGGGAGCGGTACTTC
TRBV20-1	NA	TRBJ2-1	NA	CSAGPRVRRGNSYNEQFF	TGCAGTGCTGGCCCGCGGGTCCGCCGGGGGAACTCCTACAATGAGCAGTTCTTC
TRBV6-6	NA	TRBJ1-2	NA	CASSYLNPGSDDYTF	TGTGCCAGCAGTTACTTAAACCCAGGGTCTGATGACTACACCTTC
TRBV5-1	NA	TRBJ2-5	TRBD2	CASSFTTSGAETQYF	TGCGCCAGCAGCTTTACGACTAGCGGGGCGGAGACCCAGTACTTC